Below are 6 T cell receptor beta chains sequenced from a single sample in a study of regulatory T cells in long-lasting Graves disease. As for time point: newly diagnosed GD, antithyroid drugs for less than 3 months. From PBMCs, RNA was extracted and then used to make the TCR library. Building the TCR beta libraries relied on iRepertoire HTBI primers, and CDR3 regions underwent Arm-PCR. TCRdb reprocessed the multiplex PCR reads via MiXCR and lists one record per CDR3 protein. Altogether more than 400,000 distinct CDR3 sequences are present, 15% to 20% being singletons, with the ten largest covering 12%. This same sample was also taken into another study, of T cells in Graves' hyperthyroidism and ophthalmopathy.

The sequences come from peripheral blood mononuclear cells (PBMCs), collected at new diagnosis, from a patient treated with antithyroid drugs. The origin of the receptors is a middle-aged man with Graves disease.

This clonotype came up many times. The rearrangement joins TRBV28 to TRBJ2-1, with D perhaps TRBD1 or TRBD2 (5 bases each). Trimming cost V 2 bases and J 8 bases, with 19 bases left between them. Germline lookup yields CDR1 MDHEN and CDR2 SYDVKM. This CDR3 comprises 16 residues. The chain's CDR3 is CASSLVMGVRADEQFF. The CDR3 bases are TGTGCCAGCAGTTTAGTCATGGGGGTCCGGGCCGATGAGCAGTTCTTC. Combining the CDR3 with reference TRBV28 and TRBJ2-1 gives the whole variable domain DVKVTQSSRYLVKRTGEKVFLECVQDMDHENMFWYRQDPGLGLRLIYFSYDVKMKEKGDIPEGYSVSREKKERFSLILESASTNQTSMYLCASSLVMGVRADEQFFGPGTRLTVL.

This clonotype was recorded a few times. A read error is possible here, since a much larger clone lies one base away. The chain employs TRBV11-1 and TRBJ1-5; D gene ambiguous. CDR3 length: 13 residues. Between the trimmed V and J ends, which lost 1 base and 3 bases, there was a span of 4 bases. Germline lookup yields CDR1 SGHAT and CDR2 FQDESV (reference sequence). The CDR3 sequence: CASSLGFNQPQHF. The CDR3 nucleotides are TGTGCCAGCAGCTTAGGGTTCAATCAGCCCCAGCATTTT. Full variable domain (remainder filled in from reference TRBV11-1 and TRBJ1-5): EAEVAQSPRYKITEKSQAVAFWCDPISGHATLYWYRQILGQGPELLVQFQDESVVDDSQLPKDRFSAERLKGVDSTLKIQPAELGDSAMYLCASSLGFNQPQHFGDGTRLSIL.

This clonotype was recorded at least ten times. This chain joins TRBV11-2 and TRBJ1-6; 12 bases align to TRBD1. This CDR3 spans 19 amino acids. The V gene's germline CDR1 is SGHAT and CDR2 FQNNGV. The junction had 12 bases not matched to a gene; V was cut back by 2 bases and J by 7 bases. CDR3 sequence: CASSLTLTGQGALNSPLHF. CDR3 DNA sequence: TGTGCCAGCAGCTTAACCCTGACGGGACAGGGGGCTCTGAATTCACCCCTCCACTTT. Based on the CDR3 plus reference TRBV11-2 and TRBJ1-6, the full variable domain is EAGVAQSPRYKIIEKRQSVAFWCNPISGHATLYWYQQILGQGPKLLIQFQNNGVVDDSQLPKDRFSAERLKGVDSTLKIQPAKLEDSAVYLCASSLTLTGQGALNSPLHFGNGTRLTVT.

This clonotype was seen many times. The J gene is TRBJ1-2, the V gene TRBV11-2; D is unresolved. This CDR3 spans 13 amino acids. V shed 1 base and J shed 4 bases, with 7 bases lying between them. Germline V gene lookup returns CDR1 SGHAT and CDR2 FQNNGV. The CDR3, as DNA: TGTGCCAGCAGCTTAGCAAGGATCTATGGCTACACCTTC. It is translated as CASSLARIYGYTF.

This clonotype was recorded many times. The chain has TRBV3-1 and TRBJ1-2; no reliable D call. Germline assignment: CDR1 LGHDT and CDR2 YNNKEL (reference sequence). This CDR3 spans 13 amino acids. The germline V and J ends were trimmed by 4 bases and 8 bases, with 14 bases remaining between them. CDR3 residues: CASSPQEGRGYTF. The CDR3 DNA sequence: TGTGCCAGCAGCCCCCAAGAGGGCCGCGGCTACACCTTC.

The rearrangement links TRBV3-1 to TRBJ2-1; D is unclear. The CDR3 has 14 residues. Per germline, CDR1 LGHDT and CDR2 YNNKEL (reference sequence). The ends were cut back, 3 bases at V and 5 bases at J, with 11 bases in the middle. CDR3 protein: CASSHNGWDNEQFF. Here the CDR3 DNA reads TGTGCCAGCAGCCATAACGGATGGGACAATGAGCAGTTCTTC.